One sample yielded the 6 T cell receptor beta chains listed below, sequenced in a study of blood T cell repertoires in COVID-19. Here immunoSEQ multiplex PCR was the method, and the copy in TCRdb shows in-frame clones only, minus some. The sample shows about 350,000 clones, around 87% of them seen only once. Sequencing was carried out using PBMCs or T cells enriched from blood (not recorded which). The receptors shown here come from a woman aged 25 to 45 who had recovered from COVID-19.

V gene TRBV5-4 combines with J gene TRBJ1-2; 9 nucleotides agree with TRBD1. Germline-derived CDR1 and CDR2 are SGHNT and YYREEE (reference sequence). The CDR3 totals 14 residues. Trimming cost V 3 bases and J 2 bases; bases outside gene matches: 2. CDR3 residues: CASSWTGANYGYTF. For the CDR3, the DNA is TGTGCCAGCAGCTGGACAGGGGCCAACTATGGCTACACCTTC.

The chain links TRBV11-3 to TRBJ2-7; possible D gene TRBD2, 6 bases. Per the germline V gene, CDR1 is SGHNT and CDR2 is YENEEA. The CDR3 consists of 12 residues. V dropped 8 bases and J dropped 8 bases, with 16 bases sitting between them. The CDR3 bases are TGTGCCAGCGGCGGTGAGGAGGGGAAGCAGTACTTC. Its translation: CASGGEEGKQYF.

V usage is TRBV11-2 and J usage is TRBJ1-1; no reliable D call. V was clipped by 1 base and J by 1 base, with 10 bases between them. This CDR3 contains 15 residues. Germline V gene data show CDR1 as SGHAT and CDR2 as FQNNGV. As DNA, the CDR3 is TGTGCCAGCAGCTTAGTACGTAGCGGGAACACTGAAGCTTTCTTT. Its translation is CASSLVRSGNTEAFF.

The rearrangement joins TRBV5-6 to TRBJ1-2; unclear D gene. This CDR3 spans 15 amino acids. V gave up 2 bases and J gave up 6 bases, with 17 bases separating them. Per germline, CDR1 SGHDT and CDR2 YYEEEE. DNA for the CDR3: TGTGCCAGCAGCTTTGGGCCAGAAGAATTGAATGGCTACACCTTC. Translated: CASSFGPEELNGYTF.

DNA of the CDR3: TGTGCCAGCAGCCAGGGGGAGGCAGATACGCAGTATTTT. Amino acid sequence: CASSQGEADTQYF. The chain joins TRBV9 to TRBJ2-3; possibly TRBD1 for D (7 bases). This CDR3 region has 13 residues. CDR1 is SGDLS, CDR2 YYNGEE, per germline. V was pared by 4 bases and J by 4 bases, with 10 bases between. The complete variable domain, with remaining parts taken from reference TRBV9 and TRBJ2-3, reads DSGVTQTPKHLITATGQRVTLRCSPRSGDLSVYWYQQSLDQGLQFLIQYYNGEERAKGNILERFSAQQFPDLHSELNLSSLELGDSALYFCASSQGEADTQYFGPGTRLTVL.

CDR3 in amino acids: CASSPRGQGRLNTEAFF. CDR3 nucleotide sequence: TGTGCCAGCTCCCCGCGAGGACAGGGGCGCCTGAACACTGAAGCTTTCTTT. The V and J genes are TRBV18 and TRBJ1-1, with 9 bases matching TRBD1. The J segment lost 0 bases and the V segment lost 6 bases, leaving 11 bases of the junction unmatched. The germline gives CDR1 KGHSH, CDR2 LQKENI. The CDR3 has 17 amino acids.